This T cell receptor beta chain emerged from a study of monozygotic twins with cystic fibrosis. Regarding the study as a whole: Monozygotic CF twin pairs shared significantly more nucleotide-identical clonotypes than unrelated CF individuals did. Age, concordance and disease severity did not associate with shared CDR3 numbers.

Comments on this clone: What it binds is unknown.

The CDR3 has 13 residues. The germline CDR1 and CDR2 sequences are KGHSH and LQKENI. V was cut by 5 bases and J by 1 base, with 7 bases left in between. The assay was immunoSEQ multiplex PCR, and TCRdb's table has in-frame clones only and misses some. The sample holds about 36,000 clones, about 90% seen once. This clonotype was obtained from a boy between 2 and 10 years old with cystic fibrosis. The rearrangement uses TRBV18 and TRBJ2-3; no clear D gene. Sequencing input: blood. The CDR3 sequence is CASSSRGTDTQYF. CDR3 sequence (DNA): TGTGCCAGCTCATCCCGGGGCACAGATACGCAGTATTTT.